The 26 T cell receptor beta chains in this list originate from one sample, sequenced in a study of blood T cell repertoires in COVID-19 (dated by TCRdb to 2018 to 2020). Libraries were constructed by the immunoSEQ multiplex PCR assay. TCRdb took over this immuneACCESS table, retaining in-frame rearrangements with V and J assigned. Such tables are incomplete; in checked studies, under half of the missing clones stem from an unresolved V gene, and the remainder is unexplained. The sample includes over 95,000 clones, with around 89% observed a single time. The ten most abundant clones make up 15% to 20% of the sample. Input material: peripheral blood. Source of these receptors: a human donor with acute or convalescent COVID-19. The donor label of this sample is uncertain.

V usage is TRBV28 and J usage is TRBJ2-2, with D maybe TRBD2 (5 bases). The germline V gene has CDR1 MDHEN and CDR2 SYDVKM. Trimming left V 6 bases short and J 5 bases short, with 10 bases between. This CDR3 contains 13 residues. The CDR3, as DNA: TGTGCCAGCAGACAAACGGGGACCGGGGAGCTGTTTTTT. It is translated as CASRQTGTGELFF. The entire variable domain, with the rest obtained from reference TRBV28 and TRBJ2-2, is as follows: DVKVTQSSRYLVKRTGEKVFLECVQDMDHENMFWYRQDPGLGLRLIYFSYDVKMKEKGDIPEGYSVSREKKERFSLILESASTNQTSMYLCASRQTGTGELFFGEGSRLTVL.

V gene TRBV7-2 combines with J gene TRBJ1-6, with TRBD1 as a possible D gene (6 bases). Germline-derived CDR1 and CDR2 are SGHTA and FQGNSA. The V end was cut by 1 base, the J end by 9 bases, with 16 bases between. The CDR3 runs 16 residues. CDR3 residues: CASSLVGGELGSPLHF. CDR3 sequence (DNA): TGTGCCAGCAGCTTAGTTGGGGGCGAATTAGGTTCACCCCTCCACTTT.

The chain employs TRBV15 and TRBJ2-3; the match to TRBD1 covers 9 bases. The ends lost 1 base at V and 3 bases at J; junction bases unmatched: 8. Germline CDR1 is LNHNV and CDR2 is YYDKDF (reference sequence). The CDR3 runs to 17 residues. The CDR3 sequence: CATSRGLQGAGTDTQYF. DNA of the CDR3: TGTGCCACCAGCAGAGGCTTACAGGGGGCAGGGACAGATACGCAGTATTTT. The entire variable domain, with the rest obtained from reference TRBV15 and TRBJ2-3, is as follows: DAMVIQNPRYQVTQFGKPVTLSCSQTLNHNVMYWYQQKSSQAPKLLFHYYDKDFNNEADTPDNFQSRRPNTSFCFLDIRSPGLGDTAMYLCATSRGLQGAGTDTQYFGPGTRLTVL.

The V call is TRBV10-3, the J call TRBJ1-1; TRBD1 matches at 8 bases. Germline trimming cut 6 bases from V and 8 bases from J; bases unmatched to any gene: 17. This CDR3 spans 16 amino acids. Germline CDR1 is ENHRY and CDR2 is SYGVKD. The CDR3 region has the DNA TGTGCCATCAGCCTTTCAACCGGGACAGGCCCAGAAGAAGCTTTCTTT. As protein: CAISLSTGTGPEEAFF.

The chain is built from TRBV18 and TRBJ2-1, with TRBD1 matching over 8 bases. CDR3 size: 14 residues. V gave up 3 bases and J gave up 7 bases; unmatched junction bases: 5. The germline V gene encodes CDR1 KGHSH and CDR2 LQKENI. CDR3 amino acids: CASSPRQGANEQFF. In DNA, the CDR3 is TGTGCCAGCTCACCTCGGCAGGGGGCAAATGAGCAGTTCTTC. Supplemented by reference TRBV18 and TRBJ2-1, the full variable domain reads NAGVMQNPRHLVRRRGQEARLRCSPMKGHSHVYWYRQLPEEGLKFMVYLQKENIIDESGMPKERFSAEFPKEGPSILRIQQVVRGDSAAYFCASSPRQGANEQFFGPGTRLTVL.

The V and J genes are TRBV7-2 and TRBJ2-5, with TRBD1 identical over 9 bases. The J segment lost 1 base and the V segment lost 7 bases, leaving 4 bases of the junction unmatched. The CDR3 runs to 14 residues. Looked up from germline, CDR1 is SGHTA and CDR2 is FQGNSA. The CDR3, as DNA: TGTGCCAGCATCATACAGGGGGCCCAAGAGACCCAGTACTTC. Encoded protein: CASIIQGAQETQYF.

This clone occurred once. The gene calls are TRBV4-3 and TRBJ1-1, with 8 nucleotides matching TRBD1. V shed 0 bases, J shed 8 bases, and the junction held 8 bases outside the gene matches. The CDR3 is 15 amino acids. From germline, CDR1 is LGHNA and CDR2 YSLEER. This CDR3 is CASSQDRTGLREAFF. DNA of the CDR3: TGCGCCAGCAGCCAAGATCGGACAGGGCTGAGAGAAGCTTTCTTT.

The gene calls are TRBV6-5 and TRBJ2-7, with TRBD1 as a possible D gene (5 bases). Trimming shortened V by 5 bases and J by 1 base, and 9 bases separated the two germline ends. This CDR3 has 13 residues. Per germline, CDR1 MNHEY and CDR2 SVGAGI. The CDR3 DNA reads TGTGCCAGCAGTCACGACAGTTCCTACGAGCAGTACTTC. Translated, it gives CASSHDSSYEQYF.

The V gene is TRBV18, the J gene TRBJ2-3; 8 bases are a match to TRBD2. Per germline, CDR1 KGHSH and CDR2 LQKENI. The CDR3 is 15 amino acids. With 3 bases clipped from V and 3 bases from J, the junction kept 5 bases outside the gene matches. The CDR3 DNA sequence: TGTGCCAGCTCACCCTTGCCTAGCGGGACAGATACGCAGTATTTT. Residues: CASSPLPSGTDTQYF. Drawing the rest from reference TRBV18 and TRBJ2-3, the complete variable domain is NAGVMQNPRHLVRRRGQEARLRCSPMKGHSHVYWYRQLPEEGLKFMVYLQKENIIDESGMPKERFSAEFPKEGPSILRIQQVVRGDSAAYFCASSPLPSGTDTQYFGPGTRLTVL.

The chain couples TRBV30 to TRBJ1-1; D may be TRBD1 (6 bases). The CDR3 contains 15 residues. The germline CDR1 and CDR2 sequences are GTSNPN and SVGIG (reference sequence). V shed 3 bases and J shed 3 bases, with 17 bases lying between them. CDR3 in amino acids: CAWRDWWGRDTEAFF. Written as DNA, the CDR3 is TGTGCCTGGAGGGACTGGTGGGGGCGCGACACTGAAGCTTTCTTT.

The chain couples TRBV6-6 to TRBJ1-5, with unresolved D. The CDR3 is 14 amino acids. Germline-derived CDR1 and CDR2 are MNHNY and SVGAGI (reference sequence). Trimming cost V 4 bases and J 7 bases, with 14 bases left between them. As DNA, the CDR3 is TGTGCCAGCAGTTTCGGAGGATTGTGGCAGCCCCAGCATTTT. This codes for CASSFGGLWQPQHF.

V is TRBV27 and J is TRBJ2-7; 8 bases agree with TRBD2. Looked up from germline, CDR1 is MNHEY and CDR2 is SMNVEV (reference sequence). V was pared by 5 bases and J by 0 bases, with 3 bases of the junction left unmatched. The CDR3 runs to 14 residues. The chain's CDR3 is CASSRLALSYEQYF. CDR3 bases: TGTGCCAGCAGTCGACTAGCGCTCTCCTACGAGCAGTACTTC.

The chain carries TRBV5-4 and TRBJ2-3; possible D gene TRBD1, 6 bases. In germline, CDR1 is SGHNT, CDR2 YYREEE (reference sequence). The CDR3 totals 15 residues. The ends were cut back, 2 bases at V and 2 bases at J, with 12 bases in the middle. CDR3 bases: TGTGCCAGCAGCTTAGCAGGGGCGCTCACAGATACGCAGTATTTT. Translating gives CASSLAGALTDTQYF.

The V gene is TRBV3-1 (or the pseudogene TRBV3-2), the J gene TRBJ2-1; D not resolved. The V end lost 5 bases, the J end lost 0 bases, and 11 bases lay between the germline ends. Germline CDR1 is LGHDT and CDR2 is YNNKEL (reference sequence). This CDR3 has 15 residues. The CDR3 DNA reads TGTGCCAGCAGCGTCTCCTTGAGCTCCTACAATGAGCAGTTCTTC. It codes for CASSVSLSSYNEQFF.

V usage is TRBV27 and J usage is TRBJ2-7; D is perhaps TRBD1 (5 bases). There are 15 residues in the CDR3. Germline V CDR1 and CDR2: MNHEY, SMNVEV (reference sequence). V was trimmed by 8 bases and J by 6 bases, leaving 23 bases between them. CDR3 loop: CASVTWGQGRIEQYF. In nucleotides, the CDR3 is TGTGCCAGCGTCACGTGGGGCCAGGGTAGGATCGAGCAGTACTTC.

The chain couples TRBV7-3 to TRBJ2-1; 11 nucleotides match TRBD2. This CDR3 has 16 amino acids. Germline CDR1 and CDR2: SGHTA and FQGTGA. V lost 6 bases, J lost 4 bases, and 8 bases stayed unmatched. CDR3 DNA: TGTGCCAGCAGGCTAAGGGGGACTAGCGGATACAATGAGCAGTTCTTC. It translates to CASRLRGTSGYNEQFF.

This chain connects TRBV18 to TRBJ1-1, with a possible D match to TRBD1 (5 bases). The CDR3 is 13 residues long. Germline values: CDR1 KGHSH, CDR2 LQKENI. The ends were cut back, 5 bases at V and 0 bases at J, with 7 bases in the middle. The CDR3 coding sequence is TGTGCCAGCTCATCGACAGTGAACACTGAAGCTTTCTTT. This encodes CASSSTVNTEAFF. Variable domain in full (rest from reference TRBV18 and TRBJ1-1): NAGVMQNPRHLVRRRGQEARLRCSPMKGHSHVYWYRQLPEEGLKFMVYLQKENIIDESGMPKERFSAEFPKEGPSILRIQQVVRGDSAAYFCASSSTVNTEAFFGQGTRLTVV.

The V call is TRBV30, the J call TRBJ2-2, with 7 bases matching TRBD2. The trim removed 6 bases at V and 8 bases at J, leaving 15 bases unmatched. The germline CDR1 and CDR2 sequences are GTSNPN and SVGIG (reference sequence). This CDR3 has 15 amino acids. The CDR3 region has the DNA TGTGCCTGCCCTAAGCGGGACTCCCTAAGTGGGGAGCTGTTTTTT. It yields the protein CACPKRDSLSGELFF.

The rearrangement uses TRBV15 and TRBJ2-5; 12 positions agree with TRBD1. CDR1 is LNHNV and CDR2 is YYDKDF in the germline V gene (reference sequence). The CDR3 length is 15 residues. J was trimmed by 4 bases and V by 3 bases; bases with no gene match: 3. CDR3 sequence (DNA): TGTGCCACCAGCAGCCGGGACAGGGGGCCAGAGACCCAGTACTTC. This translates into CATSSRDRGPETQYF.

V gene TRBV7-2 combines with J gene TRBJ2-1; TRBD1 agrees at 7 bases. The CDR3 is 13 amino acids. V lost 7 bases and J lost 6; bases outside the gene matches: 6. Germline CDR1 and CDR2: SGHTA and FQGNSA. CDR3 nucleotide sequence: TGTGCCAGCATCAACAGGGGAAGCAATGAGCAGTTCTTC. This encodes CASINRGSNEQFF.

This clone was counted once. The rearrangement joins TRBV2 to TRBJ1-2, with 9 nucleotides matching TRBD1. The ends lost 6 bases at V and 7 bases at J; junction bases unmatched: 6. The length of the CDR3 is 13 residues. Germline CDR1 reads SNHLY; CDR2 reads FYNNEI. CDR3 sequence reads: CASRTGQGLGYTF. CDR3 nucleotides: TGTGCCAGCAGGACCGGACAGGGGCTTGGCTACACCTTC.

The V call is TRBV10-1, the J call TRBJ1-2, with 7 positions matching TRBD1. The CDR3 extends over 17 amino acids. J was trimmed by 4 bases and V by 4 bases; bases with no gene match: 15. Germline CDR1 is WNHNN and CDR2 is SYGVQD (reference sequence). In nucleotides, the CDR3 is TGCGCCAGCAGTGCTAGGGGAAAAGACAGGGTAAGCTATGGCTACACCTTC. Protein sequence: CASSARGKDRVSYGYTF.

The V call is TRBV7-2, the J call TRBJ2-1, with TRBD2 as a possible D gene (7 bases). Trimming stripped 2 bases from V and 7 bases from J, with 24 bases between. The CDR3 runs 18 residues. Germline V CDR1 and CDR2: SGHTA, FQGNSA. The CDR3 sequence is CASSLYPPGRGNLNEQFF. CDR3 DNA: TGTGCCAGCAGCTTATATCCGCCGGGGAGGGGGAATTTGAATGAGCAGTTCTTC.

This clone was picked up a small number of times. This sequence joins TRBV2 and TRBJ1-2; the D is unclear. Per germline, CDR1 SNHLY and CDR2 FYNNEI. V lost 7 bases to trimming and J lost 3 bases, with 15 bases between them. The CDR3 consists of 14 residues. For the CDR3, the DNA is TGTGCCAGCAAGCGTCTGGTGAACGACTATGGCTACACCTTC. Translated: CASKRLVNDYGYTF.

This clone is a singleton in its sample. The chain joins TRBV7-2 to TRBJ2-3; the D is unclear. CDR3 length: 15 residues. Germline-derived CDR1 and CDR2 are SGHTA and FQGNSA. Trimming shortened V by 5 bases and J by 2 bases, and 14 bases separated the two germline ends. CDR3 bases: TGTGCCAGCAGCGGAGCAAGTATTATCACAGATACGCAGTATTTT. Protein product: CASSGASIITDTQYF.

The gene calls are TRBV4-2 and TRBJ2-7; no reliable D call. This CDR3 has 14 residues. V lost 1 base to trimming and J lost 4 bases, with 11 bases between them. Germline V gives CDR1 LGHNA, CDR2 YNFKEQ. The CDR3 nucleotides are TGTGCCAGCAGCCAAGGCCCGAGTAAGTACGAGCAGTACTTC. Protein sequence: CASSQGPSKYEQYF.